This passage covers 11 T cell receptor beta chains from one sample sequenced in a study of T-cell memory formation after mild COVID-19. TCRdb processed the 5' RACE reads anew with MiXCR; each CDR3 protein has one entry. Here the sample spans some 290,000 distinct CDR3 sequences, roughly 17% being singletons. The material sequenced was PBMCs or a T cell subset sorted from them (not recorded which). The receptor source for this set is a man aged 18 to 30 who had mild COVID-19 (a few samples of this study predate the infection). Cell type and time point are not known.

The table lists this clonotype with a few counts. V gene TRBV12-3 or TRBV12-4 combines with J gene TRBJ1-1; D ambiguous. V was clipped by 7 bases and J by 6 bases, with 15 bases between them. The CDR3 contains 13 residues. The CDR3 here is CASNTAGRAEAFF. The CDR3 nucleotides read TGTGCCAGCAATACAGCGGGGAGAGCTGAAGCTTTCTTT.

V and J are TRBV7-2 and TRBJ2-7; D may be TRBD1 or TRBD2 (6 bases each). Looked up from germline, CDR1 is SGHTA and CDR2 is FQGNSA. This CDR3 spans 15 amino acids. Between the trimmed V and J ends, which lost 0 bases and 3 bases, there was a span of 12 bases. This CDR3 is CASSLAGGHDYEQYF. The CDR3, as DNA: TGTGCCAGCAGCTTAGCTGGGGGGCACGACTACGAGCAGTACTTC.

V gene TRBV7-2 combines with J gene TRBJ2-7; D is unclear. The CDR3 consists of 13 residues. V was shortened by 1 base and J by 2 bases, with 6 bases between the two germline ends. Germline V lookup: CDR1 SGHTA, CDR2 FQGNSA. CDR3 coding DNA: TGTGCCAGCAGCTTAGACGTGGCCTACGAGCAGTACTTC. It specifies CASSLDVAYEQYF.

This clonotype came up a few times. The chain links TRBV24-1 to TRBJ2-1; D may be TRBD2 (5 bases). The CDR3 runs to 15 residues. The V end was cut by 8 bases, the J end by 3 bases, with 16 bases between. Germline CDR1 KGHDR, CDR2 SFDVKD. Here the CDR3 reads CATTLGVSFYNEQFF. The DNA of the CDR3 is TGTGCCACCACCTTGGGAGTTTCCTTCTACAATGAGCAGTTCTTC.

In its sample, this clonotype was seen many times. This chain links TRBV29-1 with TRBJ2-5; tentatively, D is TRBD2 (6 bases). Germline CDR1 SQVTM, CDR2 ANQGSEA. The CDR3 totals 13 residues. Between the trimmed V and J ends, which lost 1 base and 4 bases, there was a span of 10 bases. CDR3: CSVEAEGRETQYF. For the CDR3, the DNA is TGCAGCGTTGAAGCGGAGGGAAGAGAGACCCAGTACTTC. Drawing the rest from reference TRBV29-1 and TRBJ2-5, the complete variable domain is SAVISQKPSRDICQRGTSLTIQCQVDSQVTMMFWYRQQPGQSLTLIATANQGSEATYESGFVIDKFPISRPNLTFSTLTVSNMSPEDSSIYLCSVEAEGRETQYFGPGTRLLVL.

In its sample, this clonotype was seen a few times. The rearrangement links TRBV29-1 to TRBJ1-2, with D tentatively TRBD1 (6 bases). CDR1 is SQVTM, CDR2 ANQGSEA, per germline. This CDR3 has 15 residues. The V gene lost 0 bases and the J gene lost 8 bases, with 19 bases spanning the gap. Here the CDR3 reads CSVEEISQGREGYTF. The CDR3 coding sequence is TGCAGCGTTGAAGAAATCTCTCAGGGGCGGGAAGGCTACACCTTC.

The chain uses TRBV27 and TRBJ2-7, with TRBD1 matching 9 bases. Trimming removed 8 bases from V and 5 bases from J; junction bases left unmatched: 7. Germline CDR1 and CDR2: MNHEY and SMNVEV (reference sequence). CDR3 length equals 13 residues. This CDR3 is CASGDRDLDEQYF. The DNA of the CDR3 is TGTGCCAGCGGGGACAGGGATTTGGACGAGCAGTACTTC.

This clonotype was counted only a few times. The chain uses TRBV7-2 and TRBJ2-7; D remains ambiguous. The CDR3 length is 13 residues. Trimming took off 4 bases at V and 4 bases at J, with 11 bases between the two ends. Per germline, CDR1 SGHTA and CDR2 FQGNSA. For the CDR3, the DNA is TGTGCCAGCAGCTCAACAGTACTATACGAGCAGTACTTC. Translating it yields CASSSTVLYEQYF.

This chain links TRBV3-1 with TRBJ2-7; maybe TRBD2 (5 bases). The CDR3 spans 14 residues. V was pared by 1 base and J by 3 bases, with 10 bases between. Germline CDR1 is LGHDT and CDR2 is YNNKEL (reference sequence). The CDR3 DNA is TGTGCCAGCAGCCAAGGGTTGGACTTCTACGAGCAGTACGTC. Protein: CASSQGLDFYEQYV.

V gene TRBV6-5 combines with J gene TRBJ1-2, with no clear D. V was trimmed by 7 bases and J by 7 bases, leaving 13 bases between them. The CDR3 extends over 12 amino acids. Germline assignment: CDR1 MNHEY and CDR2 SVGAGI. The CDR3 bases are TGTGCCAGCAAGAAAGGGCGGTTTGGCTACACCTTC. Translation gives CASKKGRFGYTF.

This clonotype has only a few counts. The chain has TRBV5-1 and TRBJ2-7; TRBD1 aligns across 9 bases. J lost 2 bases, V lost 0 bases, and 3 bases had no gene match. Germline assignment: CDR1 SGHRS and CDR2 YFSETQ. The CDR3 extends over 15 amino acids. CDR3 DNA sequence: TGCGCCAGCAGCTTGGGGGGACAGGGAACCTACGAGCAGTACGTC. Translated, it gives CASSLGGQGTYEQYV.